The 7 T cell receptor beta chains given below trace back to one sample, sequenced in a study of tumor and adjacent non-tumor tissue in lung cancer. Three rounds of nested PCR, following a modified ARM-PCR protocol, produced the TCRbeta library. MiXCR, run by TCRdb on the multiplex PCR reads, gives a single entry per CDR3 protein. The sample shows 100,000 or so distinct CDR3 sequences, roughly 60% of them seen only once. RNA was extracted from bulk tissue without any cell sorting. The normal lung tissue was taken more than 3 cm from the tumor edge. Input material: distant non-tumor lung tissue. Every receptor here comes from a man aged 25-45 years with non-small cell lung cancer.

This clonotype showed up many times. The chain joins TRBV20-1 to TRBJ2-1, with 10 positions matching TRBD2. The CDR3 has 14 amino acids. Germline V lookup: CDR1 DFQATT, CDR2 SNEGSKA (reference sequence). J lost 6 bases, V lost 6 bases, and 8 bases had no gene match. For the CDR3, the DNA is TGCAGTGCCCAGCGGGAGGGCCGGGGCAATGAGCAGTTCTTC. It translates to CSAQREGRGNEQFF.

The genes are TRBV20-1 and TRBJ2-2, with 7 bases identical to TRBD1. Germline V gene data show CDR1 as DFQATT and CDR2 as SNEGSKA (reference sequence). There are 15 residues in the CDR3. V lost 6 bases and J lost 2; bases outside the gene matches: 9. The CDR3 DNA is TGCAGTGCCCAGGGACAGAGGACAAACACCGGGGAGCTGTTTTTT. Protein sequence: CSAQGQRTNTGELFF.

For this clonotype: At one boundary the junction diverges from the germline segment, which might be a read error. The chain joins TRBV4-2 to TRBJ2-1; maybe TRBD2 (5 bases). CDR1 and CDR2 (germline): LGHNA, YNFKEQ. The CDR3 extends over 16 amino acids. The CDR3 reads CACSQDSTSRGNEQFF. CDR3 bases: TGTGCCTGCAGCCAAGATTCTACTTCCAGAGGGAATGAGCAGTTCTTC.

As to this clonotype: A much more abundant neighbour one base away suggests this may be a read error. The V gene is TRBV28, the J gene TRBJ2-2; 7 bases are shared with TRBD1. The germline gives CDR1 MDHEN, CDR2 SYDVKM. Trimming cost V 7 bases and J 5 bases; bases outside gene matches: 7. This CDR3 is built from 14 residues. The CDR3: CASTLGQSTGELFF. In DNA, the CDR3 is TGTGCCAGCACCCTGGGACAGTCGACCGGGGAGCTGTTTTTT.

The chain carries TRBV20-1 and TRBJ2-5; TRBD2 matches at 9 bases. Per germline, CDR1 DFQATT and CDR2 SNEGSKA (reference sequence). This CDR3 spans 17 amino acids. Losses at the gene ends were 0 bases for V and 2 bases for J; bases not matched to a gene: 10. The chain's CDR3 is CSARDDRAGGEQETQYF. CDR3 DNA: TGCAGTGCTAGAGATGACCGAGCGGGAGGAGAGCAAGAGACCCAGTACTTC.

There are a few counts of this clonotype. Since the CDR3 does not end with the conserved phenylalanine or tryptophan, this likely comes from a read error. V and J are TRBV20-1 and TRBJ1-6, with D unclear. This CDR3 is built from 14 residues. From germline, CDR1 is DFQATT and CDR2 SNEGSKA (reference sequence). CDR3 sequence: CGARDWTINSPLHL. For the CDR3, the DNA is TGCGGTGCTAGAGACTGGACGATTAATTCGCCCCTCCACTTA.

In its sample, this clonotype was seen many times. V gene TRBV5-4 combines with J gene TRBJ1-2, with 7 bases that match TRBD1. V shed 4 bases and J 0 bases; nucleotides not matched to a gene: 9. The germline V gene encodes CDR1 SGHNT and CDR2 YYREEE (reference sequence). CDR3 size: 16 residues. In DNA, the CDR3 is TGTGCCAGCAGCGAGACAGGGAACCACGCTAACTATGGCTACACCTTC. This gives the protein CASSETGNHANYGYTF.